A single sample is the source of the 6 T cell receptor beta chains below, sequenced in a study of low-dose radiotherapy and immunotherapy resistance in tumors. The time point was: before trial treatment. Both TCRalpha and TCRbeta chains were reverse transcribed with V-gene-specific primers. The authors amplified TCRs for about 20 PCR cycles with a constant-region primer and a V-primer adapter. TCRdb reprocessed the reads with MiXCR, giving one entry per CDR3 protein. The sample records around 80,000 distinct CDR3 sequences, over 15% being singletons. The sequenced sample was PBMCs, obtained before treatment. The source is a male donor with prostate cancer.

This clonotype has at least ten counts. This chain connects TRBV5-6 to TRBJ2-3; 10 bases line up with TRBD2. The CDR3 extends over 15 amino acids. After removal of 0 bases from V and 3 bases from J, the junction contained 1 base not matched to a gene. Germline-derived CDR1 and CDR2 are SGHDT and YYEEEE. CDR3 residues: CASSLAGLATDTQYF. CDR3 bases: TGTGCCAGCAGCTTGGCGGGACTAGCGACAGATACGCAGTATTTT.

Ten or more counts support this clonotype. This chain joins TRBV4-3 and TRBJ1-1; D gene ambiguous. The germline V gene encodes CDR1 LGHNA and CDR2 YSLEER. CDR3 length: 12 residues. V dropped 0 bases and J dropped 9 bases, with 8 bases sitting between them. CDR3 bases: TGCGCCAGCAGCCAAGATCGGTCGAAAGCTTTCTTT. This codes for CASSQDRSKAFF.

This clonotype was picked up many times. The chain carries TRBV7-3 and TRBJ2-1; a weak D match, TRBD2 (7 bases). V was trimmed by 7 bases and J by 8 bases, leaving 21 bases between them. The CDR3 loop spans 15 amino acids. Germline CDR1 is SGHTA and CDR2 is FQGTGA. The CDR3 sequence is CASNIGGGGKDEQFF. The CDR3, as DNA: TGTGCCAGCAACATCGGGGGCGGGGGTAAAGATGAGCAGTTCTTC.

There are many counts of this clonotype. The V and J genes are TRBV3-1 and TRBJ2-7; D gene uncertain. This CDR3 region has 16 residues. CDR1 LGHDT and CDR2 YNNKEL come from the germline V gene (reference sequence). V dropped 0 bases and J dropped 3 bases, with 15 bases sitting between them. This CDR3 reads CASSQDSTTGYYEQYF. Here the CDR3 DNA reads TGTGCCAGCAGCCAAGACAGCACCACCGGGTACTACGAGCAGTACTTC.

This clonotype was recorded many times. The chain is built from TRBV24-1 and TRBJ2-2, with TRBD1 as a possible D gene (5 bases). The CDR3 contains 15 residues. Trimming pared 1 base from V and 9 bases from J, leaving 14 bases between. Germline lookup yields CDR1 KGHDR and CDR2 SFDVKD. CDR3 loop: CATSDLWQGQRELFF. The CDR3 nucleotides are TGTGCCACCAGTGATTTATGGCAGGGCCAGCGGGAGCTGTTTTTT.

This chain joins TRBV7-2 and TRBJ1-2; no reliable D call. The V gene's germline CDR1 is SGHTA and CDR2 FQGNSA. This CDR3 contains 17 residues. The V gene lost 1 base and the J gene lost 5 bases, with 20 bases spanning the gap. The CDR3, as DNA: TGTGCCAGCAGCTTAGGATTAGGAGGTCACGGCTTGTATGGCTACACCTTC. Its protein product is CASSLGLGGHGLYGYTF.